The source of this T cell receptor (beta chain) is a study of blood T cell repertoires in COVID-19. As for the study in general: Both acute and convalescent COVID-19 samples were obtained from the United States, Italy and Spain. Nucleic acid was either cDNA or gDNA, and it came from T cells, B-cell-depleted T cells, or PBMCs.

V lost 5 bases and J lost 4; bases outside the gene matches: 7. Per germline, CDR1 SGHTA and CDR2 FQGTGA. The CDR3 is 15 amino acids. Study processing details: The assay estimated nucleated cells by amplifying reference gene primers. TCRdb keeps only in-frame clones here, not all; method: immunoSEQ multiplex PCR. The DNA gave D and trimming, while V, J and clone size come from that table. The table shows under 95,000 clones, with over 80% occurring only once. The sample consisted of peripheral blood. V usage is TRBV7-3 and J usage is TRBJ2-2, with 7 bases aligning to TRBD2. The receptor was derived from an elderly woman with active or convalescent COVID-19. CDR3 DNA sequence: TGTGCCAGCAGCCCTACTAGCGCTCTCACCGGGGAGCTGTTTTTT. This codes for CASSPTSALTGELFF.